The text below deals with one TCR beta chain. Its target is not known. Trimming took 6 bases from V and 3 from J; bases not matched to a gene: 5. CDR3 length equals 14 residues. Germline V lookup: CDR1 WSHSY, CDR2 SAAADI. Measured with immunoSEQ multiplex PCR; TCRdb has only the in-frame clones, and not every one. The sample lists tens of thousands of clones, roughly 72% seen once, with less than 5% in the top ten. Ahead of sequencing, the ViraFEST assay grew antigen-specific CD4+ T cells using viral peptide pools. Following 10 days of culture, CD4+ T cells were isolated. All vaccine recipients tested negative for nucleocapsid antibodies and had never contracted SARS-CoV-2 infection. It was on days 3 and 7 that half the medium was replaced with IL-2 medium. This specimen belongs to a study of vaccination effects on CD4 cells after COVID-19. Looking at the study overall: Participants each got two BNT162b2 or mRNA-1273 vaccine doses. Notes on the study in general: Infection-derived and vaccine-derived clones contracted markedly late after vaccination.

The TCR originated in a human donor who received a COVID-19 vaccine. The starting material was CD4+ T cells from PBMCs cultured with HCoV-OC43 spike peptides, obtained before COVID-19 vaccination. Documented subset: HCoV-OC43 spike overlapping peptide pool stimulation. The chain uses TRBV10-2 and TRBJ1-2; 9 bases line up with TRBD1. CDR3 in DNA: TGCGCCAGCAGCTACAGGGGGCGAGACTATGGCTACACCTTC. Its translation: CASSYRGRDYGYTF.